These T cell receptor beta chains were read from a single sample in a study of blood T cell repertoires in COVID-19. Measured with immunoSEQ multiplex PCR; TCRdb has only the in-frame clones, and not every one. This sample has around 310,000 clones, with 90% found just once. Specimen: peripheral blood. The origin of the receptors is a woman aged 40 to 55 with COVID-19, enrolled during active disease. Both conserved end residues are part of each CDR3. A D gene is named only where the DNA matches it firmly. Some rows have no size entry. The others give once, few or many, or a class for an expanded clone.

J gene	D gene	V gene	clone size	CDR3 length	CDR3 protein	CDR3 DNA
TRBJ1-2	.	TRBV5-1	.	16	CASSLEGQGRRYGYTF	TGCGCCAGCAGCTTGGAAGGCCAGGGAAGACGCTATGGCTACACCTTC
TRBJ2-4	TRBD2	TRBV5-6	.	16	CASSFPGGSAKNIQYF	TGTGCCAGCAGCTTCCCGGGGGGGAGTGCCAAAAACATTCAGTACTTC
TRBJ1-1	.	TRBV7-2	.	14	CASREILGNGYAFF	TGTGCCAGCAGAGAAATTCTCGGGAACGGGTATGCTTTCTTT
TRBJ2-3	TRBD1	TRBV5-4	.	16	CASSPVGTGAPGTQYF	TGTGCCAGCAGCCCAGTCGGGACAGGGGCCCCTGGTACGCAGTATTTT
TRBJ2-7	TRBD1	TRBV27	.	12	CASSSWTGEQYF	TGTGCCAGCAGTTCCTGGACAGGCGAGCAGTACTTC
TRBJ2-1	.	TRBV5-1	.	14	CASSWDSREIEQFF	TGCGCCAGCAGCTGGGACAGCCGGGAGATAGAGCAGTTCTTC
TRBJ2-3	TRBD2	TRBV6-5	.	15	CASTRLAGEADTQYF	TGTGCCAGCACCCGACTAGCGGGAGAGGCAGATACGCAGTATTTT
TRBJ2-3	.	TRBV5-1	.	16	CASSLAGLPKTDTQYF	TGCGCCAGCAGCTTGGCCGGACTACCAAAAACAGATACGCAGTATTTT
TRBJ1-2	.	TRBV19	.	14	CASRTTEGDYGYTF	TGTGCCAGTAGGACCACGGAGGGTGACTATGGCTACACCTTC
TRBJ1-2	.	TRBV4-3	.	15	CASSQERGGIYGYTF	TGCGCCAGCAGCCAAGAAAGGGGAGGGATCTATGGCTACACCTTC
TRBJ1-1	.	TRBV4-3	.	13	CASSQVSGLRAFF	TGCGCCAGCAGCCAAGTTTCCGGACTGAGAGCTTTCTTT
TRBJ2-6	.	TRBV28	.	12	CASHSGANVLTF	TGTGCCAGTCATTCTGGGGCCAACGTCCTGACTTTC
TRBJ1-5	TRBD1	TRBV7-2	.	15	CASSLGDRHYQPQHF	TGTGCCAGCAGCTTAGGGGACAGACATTATCAGCCCCAGCATTTT
TRBJ2-7	TRBD1	TRBV24-1	.	14	CATASDRGRYEQYF	TGTGCCACCGCTTCTGACAGGGGTAGGTACGAGCAGTACTTC
TRBJ1-3	TRBD1	TRBV5-1	.	14	CASSSTGTGNTIYF	TGCGCCAGCAGCTCGACAGGGACTGGAAACACCATATATTTT
TRBJ2-7	.	TRBV19	.	16	CASTNRFPSQGDEQYF	TGTGCCAGTACCAATAGGTTCCCCTCCCAGGGCGACGAGCAGTACTTC
TRBJ2-1	.	TRBV5-1	.	15	CASSFDYNTYNEQFF	TGCGCCAGCAGCTTCGACTACAATACCTACAATGAGCAGTTCTTC
TRBJ1-2	.	TRBV6-4	.	15	CASSRRVLRDYGYTF	TGTGCCAGCAGCCGCCGGGTCTTACGGGACTATGGCTACACCTTC
TRBJ2-3	.	TRBV7-9	.	17	CASRIRDSTSSTDTQYF	TGTGCCAGCAGAATCCGGGACTCCACGTCTAGCACAGATACGCAGTATTTT
TRBJ1-2	TRBD1	TRBV7-2	.	14	CASSSTGGLSGYTF	TGTGCCAGCAGCTCGACAGGGGGTTTGAGTGGCTACACCTTC
TRBJ1-6	.	TRBV27	once	15	CASSPRTGGNSPLHF	TGTGCCAGCAGTCCCCGGACCGGGGGGAATTCACCCCTCCACTTT
TRBJ1-5	.	TRBV12-3/TRBV12-4	.	12	CASRSSNQPQHF	TGTGCCAGCCGGTCCAGCAATCAGCCCCAGCATTTT
TRBJ1-6	.	TRBV28	.	14	CASRPGSPDSPLHF	TGTGCCAGCAGGCCAGGGTCCCCGGATTCACCCCTCCACTTT
TRBJ1-2	.	TRBV7-2	.	13	CASSLSPYYGYTF	TGTGCCAGCAGCTTAAGCCCTTACTATGGCTACACCTTC
TRBJ2-3	TRBD2	TRBV7-2	.	18	CASSLVSLAGGWTDTQYF	TGTGCCAGCAGCTTAGTATCACTAGCGGGGGGGTGGACAGATACGCAGTATTTT
TRBJ1-2	TRBD1	TRBV13	.	14	CASSSSDREKGYTF	TGTGCCAGCAGCTCGTCGGACAGGGAGAAGGGCTACACCTTC
TRBJ1-4	TRBD1	TRBV30	.	17	CAWRSPGTGFRGEKLFF	TGTGCCTGGAGGAGTCCCGGGACAGGGTTTAGAGGTGAAAAACTGTTTTTT
TRBJ1-1	.	TRBV5-1	.	15	CASSLLNAGNTEAFF	TGCGCCAGCAGCTTATTAAACGCGGGGAACACTGAAGCTTTCTTT
TRBJ2-2	.	TRBV29-1	.	13	CSVRGSGTGELFF	TGCAGCGTGCGAGGGTCCGGCACCGGGGAGCTGTTTTTT
TRBJ2-3	.	TRBV5-4	.	16	CASSLGSVTSTDTQYF	TGTGCCAGCAGCTTGGGTTCGGTTACTAGCACAGATACGCAGTATTTT
TRBJ2-2	.	TRBV7-2	.	13	CASTTVNTGELFF	TGTGCCAGCACCACTGTAAACACCGGGGAGCTGTTTTTT
TRBJ1-1	TRBD1	TRBV27	.	14	CASSLWQGQAEAFF	TGTGCCAGCAGTTTATGGCAGGGACAGGCTGAAGCTTTCTTT
TRBJ2-7	TRBD1	TRBV5-4	once	14	CASSLDRGSYEQYF	TGTGCCAGCAGCTTGGACAGGGGCTCCTACGAGCAGTACTTC
TRBJ2-7	TRBD2	TRBV19	.	16	CASRGLAGHSSYEQYF	TGTGCCAGTAGAGGACTAGCGGGGCATAGCTCCTACGAGCAGTACTTC
TRBJ1-1	TRBD1	TRBV29-1	.	16	CSVSTKQGARNTEAFF	TGCAGCGTAAGTACAAAACAGGGGGCTAGGAACACTGAAGCTTTCTTT
TRBJ2-7	.	TRBV12-5	.	18	CASGLDEGGAPLSYEQYF	TGTGCTAGTGGTTTGGATGAAGGTGGGGCCCCCCTCTCCTACGAGCAGTACTTC
TRBJ1-1	.	TRBV12-3/TRBV12-4	.	13	CASSLQGAAEAFF	TGTGCCAGCAGTCTACAGGGTGCGGCTGAAGCTTTCTTT
TRBJ1-5	.	TRBV5-8	.	13	CASSLYKNQPQHF	TGTGCCAGCAGCTTGTACAAGAATCAGCCCCAGCATTTT
TRBJ2-2	.	TRBV2	.	14	CASTGRQGTGELFF	TGTGCCAGCACCGGTCGGCAGGGGACCGGGGAGCTGTTTTTT
TRBJ2-1	TRBD1	TRBV7-8	.	17	CASSLKIAGGPYNEQFF	TGTGCCAGCAGCTTAAAAATTGCAGGGGGCCCATACAATGAGCAGTTCTTC
TRBJ2-3	TRBD2	TRBV6-2/TRBV6-3	.	17	CASSQRRGDLITDTQYF	TGTGCCAGCAGCCAACGGCGGGGGGACCTTATCACAGATACGCAGTATTTT
TRBJ1-1	TRBD1	TRBV6-6	.	14	CASHPTGLNTEAFF	TGTGCCAGCCATCCGACAGGGTTGAACACTGAAGCTTTCTTT
TRBJ2-1	.	TRBV14	.	17	CASSQVESRPIYNEQFF	TGTGCCAGCAGCCAAGTCGAGTCTAGGCCGATCTACAATGAGCAGTTCTTC
TRBJ2-1	.	TRBV5-8	.	17	CATLLQGSASSYNEQFF	TGTGCCACCCTACTCCAGGGATCCGCCAGCTCCTACAATGAGCAGTTCTTC
TRBJ1-2	.	TRBV5-1	once	13	CASSLVQRNGYTF	TGCGCCAGCAGCTTGGTGCAGCGCAATGGCTACACCTTC
TRBJ2-7	.	TRBV29-1	.	16	CSVEDLRDGGSYEQYF	TGCAGCGTTGAAGATCTACGGGACGGGGGCTCCTACGAGCAGTACTTC
TRBJ2-3	.	TRBV2	once	15	CASSESGIRSDTQYF	TGTGCCAGCAGTGAGTCGGGAATTAGGTCAGATACGCAGTATTTT
TRBJ1-1	TRBD1	TRBV7-8	once	15	CASSLVGQGYSEAFF	TGTGCCAGCAGCTTGGTGGGACAGGGGTATTCTGAAGCTTTCTTT
TRBJ1-4	TRBD1	TRBV15	.	15	CATSRDREANEKLFF	TGTGCCACCAGCCGCGACAGGGAGGCTAATGAAAAACTGTTTTTT
TRBJ2-2	.	TRBV9	once	15	CASSVRREHTGELFF	TGTGCCAGCAGCGTGCGGAGGGAGCACACCGGGGAGCTGTTTTTT
TRBJ2-1	TRBD1	TRBV7-6	once	16	CASSSRAGTGGNEQFF	TGTGCCAGCAGCTCCCGGGCGGGGACAGGGGGCAATGAGCAGTTCTTC
TRBJ2-1	TRBD2	TRBV9	once	20	CASSVAPGTSGGSSYNEQFF	TGTGCCAGCAGCGTAGCTCCTGGGACTAGCGGAGGGAGCTCCTACAATGAGCAGTTCTTC